This TCR beta chain originates from a study of shared clonotypes between healthy human individuals. Germline trimming cut 3 bases from V and 7 bases from J; bases unmatched to any gene: 9. CDR1 is SGHTA and CDR2 is FQGNSA in the germline V gene. This CDR3 has 16 amino acids. Sequencing used immunoSEQ multiplex PCR; TCRdb keeps in-frame clones, though not all of them. Among roughly 2.6 million clones listed, just over 90% were seen once. The sample was naive CD4+ T cells sorted from blood. Specified subset: CD45RA+ positively selected. The chain has TRBV7-2 and TRBJ2-1, with TRBD2 matching 10 bases. The sequence came from a man between 18 and 29 years old in good health. DNA for the CDR3: TGTGCCAGCAGCTTTCTAAGCGGGAGGGCCATAAATGAGCAGTTCTTC. It translates to CASSFLSGRAINEQFF.